This passage covers 27 T cell receptor beta chains from one sample sequenced in a study of shared clonotypes between healthy human individuals. Using immunoSEQ multiplex PCR, the repertoire was profiled, and TCRdb retains in-frame clones only, with some absent. Of 2,500,000 or so clones listed, less than 95% are singletons. The specimen sequenced was naive CD4+ T cells from PBMCs. Documented subset: CD45RA+ positively selected. These receptors all come from a man aged 18 to 29 in good health. Some clones in this sample may be carry-over from other donors' samples.

Points on this clone: Other DNA sequences in this sample translate to the same CDR3. The rearrangement links TRBV2 to TRBJ2-1, with 13 bases fitting TRBD2. The CDR3 length is 16 residues. The junction had 4 bases not matched to a gene; V was cut back by 4 bases and J by 4 bases. The germline V gene has CDR1 SNHLY and CDR2 FYNNEI. This chain's CDR3 is CASSGRLAGGYNEQFF. As DNA, the CDR3 is TGTGCCAGCAGTGGAAGACTAGCGGGAGGATACAATGAGCAGTTCTTC.

The chain employs TRBV19 and TRBJ2-7; D is possibly TRBD1 (6 bases). The CDR3 runs to 14 residues. Germline CDR1 LNHDA, CDR2 SQIVND (reference sequence). The ends were cut back, 3 bases at V and 12 bases at J, with 21 bases in the middle. The chain's CDR3 is CASSIPNRAAQLYF. For the CDR3, the DNA is TGTGCCAGTAGTATCCCCAACAGGGCGGCCCAGCTGTACTTC.

The rearrangement links TRBV9 to TRBJ1-4; possibly TRBD1 for D (6 bases). The CDR3 sequence is 15 residues long. V lost 4 bases to trimming and J lost 2 bases, with 12 bases between them. Germline lookup yields CDR1 SGDLS and CDR2 YYNGEE. This CDR3 is CASSTGTRTNEKLFF. Here the CDR3 DNA reads TGTGCCAGCAGCACCGGGACACGGACTAATGAAAAACTGTTTTTT.

The rearrangement uses TRBV2 and TRBJ1-1, with 9 bases aligning to TRBD1. The J segment lost 3 bases and the V segment lost 7 bases, leaving 3 bases of the junction unmatched. From germline, CDR1 is SNHLY and CDR2 FYNNEI. This CDR3 has 13 amino acids. The CDR3 nucleotides are TGTGCCAGCAAGGGACAGGGTCACACTGAAGCTTTCTTT. Protein sequence: CASKGQGHTEAFF.

The chain carries TRBV7-3 and TRBJ2-1; 13 nucleotides agree with TRBD2. The V and J ends lost 5 bases and 9 bases, in that order; junction bases with no gene match: 4. Germline V gene data show CDR1 as SGHTA and CDR2 as FQGTGA. This CDR3 comprises 14 residues. The CDR3 DNA is TGTGCCAGCAGCCCCGGGACTAGCGGGATTGAGCAGTTCTTC. This encodes CASSPGTSGIEQFF.

The chain carries TRBV30 and TRBJ2-2; possibly TRBD2 for D (6 bases). In germline, CDR1 is GTSNPN, CDR2 SVGIG (reference sequence). V lost 4 bases and J lost 4, with 13 bases in between. The CDR3 loop spans 14 amino acids. Written as DNA, the CDR3 is TGTGCCTGGATCAGCCGGAGGGGCACCGGGGAGCTGTTTTTT. As protein: CAWISRRGTGELFF. Full variable domain (missing parts from reference TRBV30 and TRBJ2-2): SQTIHQWPATLVQPVGSPLSLECTVEGTSNPNLYWYRQAAGRGLQLLFYSVGIGQISSEVPQNLSASRPQDRQFILSSKKLLLSDSGFYLCAWISRRGTGELFFGEGSRLTVL.

The CDR3 coding sequence is TGCGCCAGCAGCCACGGGGGGACGGGGAGGTCTAATGAAAAACTGTTTTTT. Translated, it gives CASSHGGTGRSNEKLFF. This sequence joins TRBV4-1 and TRBJ1-4; the D gene is possibly TRBD1 (5 bases). Per germline, CDR1 MGHRA and CDR2 YSYEKL. Between the trimmed V and J ends, which lost 3 bases and 3 bases, there was a span of 17 bases. The CDR3 covers 17 residues.

For the CDR3, the DNA is TGCAGCGCAACTAGCGGGGCGTGGACAGATACGCAGTATTTT. Translated: CSATSGAWTDTQYF. The chain employs TRBV29-1 and TRBJ2-3, with TRBD2 matching 10 bases. The CDR3 length is 14 residues. Germline V gene lookup returns CDR1 SQVTM and CDR2 ANQGSEA. The V gene end was trimmed by 7 bases and the J gene end by 3 bases; junction bases not matched to a gene: 7.

The chain employs TRBV6-1 and TRBJ2-7; 11 bases are shared with TRBD2. CDR3 length: 15 residues. Germline CDR1 is MNHNS and CDR2 is SASEGT. J lost 3 bases, V lost 5 bases, and 6 bases had no gene match. This CDR3 reads CASSTRLAGRYEQYF. CDR3 in DNA: TGTGCCAGCAGTACTCGACTAGCGGGACGCTACGAGCAGTACTTC.

The J gene is TRBJ2-7, the V gene TRBV5-8; TRBD2 agrees at 8 bases. CDR1 is SGHTS, CDR2 YDEGEE, per germline. Germline trimming cut 4 bases from V and 0 bases from J; bases unmatched to any gene: 15. CDR3 length: 18 amino acids. The CDR3 region is CASSQDRIYSGASYEQYF. The CDR3, as DNA: TGTGCCAGCAGCCAGGACAGAATTTATAGCGGGGCCTCCTACGAGCAGTACTTC.

This clone has just a few counts. The chain has TRBV19 and TRBJ1-2; D ambiguous. Trimming shortened V by 11 bases and J by 8 bases, and 9 bases separated the two germline ends. This CDR3 spans 9 amino acids. CDR1 is LNHDA and CDR2 is SQIVND in the germline V gene (reference sequence). DNA for the CDR3: TGTGCCTCGGGGAGGGGCTACACCTTC. This translates into CASGRGYTF.

This chain uses TRBV4-3 with TRBJ2-1, with unresolved D. CDR1 and CDR2 from the germline V gene are LGHNA and YSLEER. The CDR3 spans 13 residues. Trimming cost V 1 base and J 6 bases, with 7 bases left between them. In nucleotides, the CDR3 is TGCGCCAGCAGCCAAGGGAACAGCAATGAGCAGTTCTTC. Translated: CASSQGNSNEQFF.

The chain joins TRBV10-3 to TRBJ1-1, with 7 nucleotides matching TRBD1. The CDR3 loop spans 13 amino acids. The ends lost 0 bases at V and 10 bases at J; junction bases unmatched: 5. Germline CDR1 and CDR2: ENHRY and SYGVKD. The CDR3 is CAISESRGRVAFF. The CDR3 nucleotides are TGTGCCATCAGTGAGTCGAGGGGGCGGGTAGCTTTCTTT.

Points on this clone: Distinct nucleotide sequences in the sample also encode this CDR3. The chain recombines TRBV9 with TRBJ2-2; TRBD1 is a possible D gene (5 bases). Germline CDR1 is SGDLS and CDR2 is YYNGEE. Trimming stripped 4 bases from V and 4 bases from J, with 11 bases between. CDR3 size: 14 residues. This CDR3 is CASSPGPATGELFF. The CDR3 DNA reads as TGTGCCAGCAGCCCAGGGCCGGCCACCGGGGAGCTGTTTTTT. The variable domain in full, completed from reference TRBV9 and TRBJ2-2, reads DSGVTQTPKHLITATGQRVTLRCSPRSGDLSVYWYQQSLDQGLQFLIQYYNGEERAKGNILERFSAQQFPDLHSELNLSSLELGDSALYFCASSPGPATGELFFGEGSRLTVL.

This rearrangement joins TRBV11-2 to TRBJ2-1; tentative D call: TRBD2 (5 bases). CDR3 length: 15 amino acids. V lost 5 bases, J lost 9 bases, and 20 bases lay in between. The germline gives CDR1 SGHAT, CDR2 FQNNGV. In nucleotides, the CDR3 is TGTGCCAGCAGCCCAACTAGTGCTCCCACCATTGAGCAGTTCTTC. Protein product: CASSPTSAPTIEQFF.

This chain connects TRBV5-6 to TRBJ2-3; D remains ambiguous. This CDR3 comprises 13 residues. Germline V gene lookup returns CDR1 SGHDT and CDR2 YYEEEE. Trimming removed 0 bases at V and 4 bases at J, with 6 bases between. CDR3 sequence: CASSLGFPDTQYF. Here the CDR3 DNA reads TGTGCCAGCAGCTTGGGTTTCCCAGATACGCAGTATTTT. Filled out from reference TRBV5-6 and TRBJ2-3, the complete variable domain reads DAGVTQSPTHLIKTRGQQVTLRCSPKSGHDTVSWYQQALGQGPQFIFQYYEEEERQRGNFPDRFSGHQFPNYSSELNVNALLLGDSALYLCASSLGFPDTQYFGPGTRLTVL.

V and J are TRBV5-1 and TRBJ2-7; D unresolved. With 1 base removed from V and 6 bases from J, the gap between germline ends came to 5 bases. This CDR3 spans 11 amino acids. Germline CDR1 SGHRS, CDR2 YFSETQ. The CDR3: CASSLFGEQYF. As DNA, the CDR3 is TGCGCCAGCAGCTTGTTCGGCGAGCAGTACTTC. Full variable domain (remainder filled in from reference TRBV5-1 and TRBJ2-7): KAGVTQTPRYLIKTRGQQVTLSCSPISGHRSVSWYQQTPGQGLQFLFEYFSETQRNKGNFPGRFSGRQFSNSRSEMNVSTLELGDSALYLCASSLFGEQYFGPGTRLTVT.

The CDR3 DNA follows: TGTGCCACCGGGCGTTCGACCTACGAGCAGTACTTC. This sequence encodes CATGRSTYEQYF. The chain joins TRBV2 to TRBJ2-7, with D unresolved. The V gene lost 10 bases and the J gene lost 2 bases, with 12 bases spanning the gap. CDR1 and CDR2 (germline): SNHLY, FYNNEI. This CDR3 contains 12 residues.

The CDR3 region is CASSLGGFSNYGYTF. The CDR3 DNA reads TGTGCCAGCAGCTTGGGAGGGTTTTCAAACTATGGCTACACCTTC. This chain joins TRBV5-6 and TRBJ1-2, with D uncertain. The V end was cut by 0 bases, the J end by 2 bases, with 11 bases between. This CDR3 is 15 amino acids long. CDR1 and CDR2 from the germline V gene are SGHDT and YYEEEE.

The rearrangement links TRBV14 to TRBJ1-2, with D unclear. Germline V gene data show CDR1 as SGHDN and CDR2 as FVKESK. The CDR3 is 14 residues long. Trimming took off 2 bases at V and 8 bases at J, with 15 bases between the two ends. The CDR3 sequence: CASSQSPGLGGYTF. The CDR3 DNA reads as TGTGCCAGCAGCCAATCGCCAGGACTCGGGGGCTACACCTTC.

The rearrangement joins TRBV25-1 to TRBJ2-1; tentatively, D is TRBD1 or TRBD2 (5 bases each). Germline V gene lookup returns CDR1 MGHDK and CDR2 SYGVNS. The V end lost 2 bases, the J end lost 9 bases, and 17 bases lay between the germline ends. This CDR3 comprises 15 residues. CDR3 sequence reads: CASSELGKGDSEQFF. In DNA, the CDR3 is TGTGCCAGCAGTGAACTCGGGAAAGGAGACAGTGAGCAGTTCTTC.

CDR3 protein: CASSLATGYGYTF. CDR3 DNA sequence: TGTGCCAGCAGCTTAGCGACAGGGTATGGCTACACCTTC. This rearrangement joins TRBV7-9 to TRBJ1-2; 7 bases are shared with TRBD1. This CDR3 contains 13 residues. From germline, CDR1 is SEHNR and CDR2 FQNEAQ (reference sequence). V shed 0 bases, J shed 5 bases, and the junction held 0 bases outside the gene matches.

The rearrangement links TRBV5-4 to TRBJ2-5, with unresolved D. Between the trimmed V and J ends, which lost 3 bases and 5 bases, there was a span of 11 bases. This CDR3 region has 13 residues. Germline values: CDR1 SGHNT, CDR2 YYREEE (reference sequence). The CDR3 reads CASSSQDGETQYF. The CDR3 DNA is TGTGCCAGCAGCTCCCAGGATGGGGAGACCCAGTACTTC. Based on the CDR3 plus reference TRBV5-4 and TRBJ2-5, the full variable domain is ETGVTQSPTHLIKTRGQQVTLRCSSQSGHNTVSWYQQALGQGPQFIFQYYREEENGRGNFPPRFSGLQFPNYSSELNVNALELDDSALYLCASSSQDGETQYFGPGTRLLVL.

This clone was seen a single time. The chain has TRBV7-2 and TRBJ1-1; D might be TRBD1 (5 bases). Trimming pared 1 base from V and 4 bases from J, leaving 10 bases between. The CDR3 contains 14 residues. CDR1 and CDR2 (germline): SGHTA, FQGNSA. CDR3 residues: CASSLVVGATEAFF. The CDR3, as DNA: TGTGCCAGCAGCTTAGTAGTAGGGGCCACTGAAGCTTTCTTT.

The rearrangement links TRBV28 to TRBJ2-3, with D tentatively TRBD2 (7 bases). The CDR3 loop spans 17 amino acids. Trimming removed 2 bases from V and 4 bases from J, with 19 bases in between. CDR1 is MDHEN, CDR2 SYDVKM, per germline. CDR3 sequence (DNA): TGTGCCAGCAGTTTAGTAGGGCACGGGGGGCCAGCAGATACGCAGTATTTT. Protein: CASSLVGHGGPADTQYF.

V and J are TRBV18 and TRBJ2-3; a weak D match, TRBD2 (6 bases). From germline, CDR1 is KGHSH and CDR2 LQKENI. V was shortened by 2 bases and J by 2 bases, with 11 bases between the two germline ends. The CDR3 sequence is 15 residues long. This CDR3 is CASSPEGLVTDTQYF. CDR3 sequence (DNA): TGTGCCAGCTCACCAGAGGGACTTGTCACAGATACGCAGTATTTT.

A few counts support this clone. V is TRBV10-3 and J is TRBJ1-2, with a tentative D call TRBD1 (5 bases). The germline CDR1 and CDR2 sequences are ENHRY and SYGVKD. The V gene lost 2 bases and the J gene lost 4 bases, with 5 bases spanning the gap. The CDR3 covers 12 residues. The CDR3 region is CAISEDSYGYTF. DNA for the CDR3: TGTGCCATCAGTGAGGACAGCTATGGCTACACCTTC.